This T cell receptor beta chain was identified during a study of T cell repertoires in ileal Crohn's disease. Overall study findings and caveats: High-frequency clones were more common in sorted CD8 than CD4 cells. Every patient over 26.8% clonality showed endoscopic recurrence.

CDR1 is MDHEN, CDR2 SYDVKM, per germline. Trimming left V 5 bases short and J 6 bases short, with 13 bases between. The CDR3 is made up of 13 amino acids. Worth noting for this clone: Its antigen is undetermined.

Profiled with immunoSEQ multiplex PCR; TCRdb holds only in-frame clones, not every one. There are 13,000 to 15,000 clones in the sample; around 84% occur only once, and under 5% lies in the top ten. The sample taken for sequencing was ileal tissue. V usage is TRBV28 and J usage is TRBJ1-1, with D tentatively TRBD1 (5 bases). This clonotype was obtained from an adult with Crohn's disease. The CDR3 region is CASSRRGGAEAFF. The DNA for the CDR3 is TGTGCCAGCAGTCGCCGCGGGGGGGCTGAAGCTTTCTTT.